These T cell receptor beta chains were read from a single sample in a study of T cells in Graves' hyperthyroidism and ophthalmopathy. TCRdb recomputed calls from the multiplex PCR reads with MiXCR, one row per CDR3 protein. The sample contains some 620,000 distinct CDR3 sequences, 15% to 20% of which appear only once. Input material: blood. These receptors were taken from a woman aged 25 to 45 with Graves' hyperthyroidism. The CDR3 runs from the conserved cysteine through the conserved F or W. Each record gives: V gene, J gene, clone size, CDR3 protein. Part of the rows lack a size; the others show once, few, many or a class for expanded clones.

v_call: TRBV5-6; j_call: TRBJ2-1; clone_size: few; cdr3_aa: CASSLKSGSNNEQFF
v_call: TRBV11-3; j_call: TRBJ1-6; clone_size: few; cdr3_aa: CASSQRTGVNSLLHF
v_call: TRBV30; j_call: TRBJ2-4; clone_size: .; cdr3_aa: CAWRGQGGKNIQYF
v_call: TRBV30; j_call: TRBJ2-5; clone_size: many; cdr3_aa: CAWSVTSAETQYF
v_call: TRBV12-3/TRBV12-4; j_call: TRBJ2-1; clone_size: many; cdr3_aa: CASSSEQGGQFF
v_call: TRBV7-9; j_call: TRBJ2-1; clone_size: many; cdr3_aa: CASSLGLGREQFF
v_call: TRBV18; j_call: TRBJ1-5; clone_size: few; cdr3_aa: CASSGQGSRGNQPQHF
v_call: TRBV20-1; j_call: TRBJ1-5; clone_size: .; cdr3_aa: CSARDNLNQPQHF
v_call: TRBV7-9; j_call: TRBJ1-2; clone_size: few; cdr3_aa: CASSLGTRPSYGYTF
v_call: TRBV19; j_call: TRBJ2-3; clone_size: .; cdr3_aa: CATGFTDTQYF
v_call: TRBV6-1; j_call: TRBJ2-7; clone_size: many; cdr3_aa: CASIFAPTSLYEQYF
v_call: TRBV13; j_call: TRBJ2-2; clone_size: few; cdr3_aa: CASTPRGFTGELFF
v_call: TRBV7-3; j_call: TRBJ2-3; clone_size: many; cdr3_aa: CASSSSGMDTQYF
v_call: TRBV24-1; j_call: TRBJ1-1; clone_size: few; cdr3_aa: CATSEQTGDEAFF
v_call: TRBV11-2; j_call: TRBJ1-4; clone_size: .; cdr3_aa: CASSPGDRRNEKLFF
v_call: TRBV28; j_call: TRBJ2-7; clone_size: many; cdr3_aa: CATSWRGVHSIAEQYF
v_call: TRBV2; j_call: TRBJ2-5; clone_size: many; cdr3_aa: CASSAGRGWETQYF
v_call: TRBV28; j_call: TRBJ2-7; clone_size: many; cdr3_aa: CASFPPPHSGIPYEQYF
v_call: TRBV5-1; j_call: TRBJ2-1; clone_size: many; cdr3_aa: CASSWTGYNEQFF
v_call: TRBV2; j_call: TRBJ2-1; clone_size: few; cdr3_aa: CASSILAGGAVF
v_call: TRBV19; j_call: TRBJ2-1; clone_size: few; cdr3_aa: CASSYRGRAEDEQFF
v_call: TRBV5-6; j_call: TRBJ1-2; clone_size: many; cdr3_aa: CASSSLTGVNYGYTF
v_call: TRBV27; j_call: TRBJ2-7; clone_size: few; cdr3_aa: CASSLLTSGGTSYEQYF
v_call: TRBV4-1; j_call: TRBJ2-7; clone_size: once; cdr3_aa: CASSQESHTYEQYF
v_call: TRBV28; j_call: TRBJ1-5; clone_size: many; cdr3_aa: CASSSQGGIQPQHF
v_call: TRBV28; j_call: TRBJ2-3; clone_size: few; cdr3_aa: CASSSPMTSGRGNTQYF
v_call: TRBV4-1; j_call: TRBJ2-3; clone_size: .; cdr3_aa: CASSQDWGRPTDTQYF
v_call: TRBV11-1; j_call: TRBJ2-1; clone_size: few; cdr3_aa: CASRGGSGLPNEQFF
v_call: TRBV10-3; j_call: TRBJ2-2; clone_size: few; cdr3_aa: CAIRSGRDTGELFF
v_call: TRBV2; j_call: TRBJ2-3; clone_size: .; cdr3_aa: CASKGVAGGTDTQYF
v_call: TRBV5-1; j_call: TRBJ2-2; clone_size: .; cdr3_aa: CASSPVGGTGELFF
v_call: TRBV20-1; j_call: TRBJ1-1; clone_size: many; cdr3_aa: CSARSMIPEAFF
v_call: TRBV7-8; j_call: TRBJ2-5; clone_size: many; cdr3_aa: CASSGHGGETQYF
v_call: TRBV2; j_call: TRBJ2-1; clone_size: .; cdr3_aa: CASTGGLAGNEQFF
v_call: TRBV20-1; j_call: TRBJ2-7; clone_size: .; cdr3_aa: CSASEGGRYEQYF
v_call: TRBV7-2; j_call: TRBJ2-7; clone_size: many; cdr3_aa: CASSLEQTSYEQYF
v_call: TRBV4-1; j_call: TRBJ1-4; clone_size: .; cdr3_aa: CASSQRMPANEKLFF
v_call: TRBV4-1; j_call: TRBJ2-5; clone_size: few; cdr3_aa: CASSQDRGGAGLQETQYF
v_call: TRBV10-2; j_call: TRBJ2-1; clone_size: .; cdr3_aa: CASKIQGWDEQFF
v_call: TRBV10-3; j_call: TRBJ2-4; clone_size: .; cdr3_aa: CAISESRRQDIQYF
v_call: TRBV2; j_call: TRBJ2-3; clone_size: many; cdr3_aa: CASREREVGTDTQYF
v_call: TRBV2; j_call: TRBJ2-1; clone_size: many; cdr3_aa: CASSFIGTSGYNEQFF
v_call: TRBV9; j_call: TRBJ1-2; clone_size: many; cdr3_aa: CASSVARGQDGYTF
v_call: TRBV6-5; j_call: TRBJ1-6; clone_size: many; cdr3_aa: CASSYGGNSYNSPLHF
v_call: TRBV27; j_call: TRBJ1-5; clone_size: few; cdr3_aa: CASSLSGRADQPQHF
v_call: TRBV2; j_call: TRBJ2-7; clone_size: many; cdr3_aa: CASSFNEQYF
v_call: TRBV5-1; j_call: TRBJ2-7; clone_size: many; cdr3_aa: CASSSRDWNYEQYF
v_call: TRBV28; j_call: TRBJ2-7; clone_size: many; cdr3_aa: CASLSPRDFSYEQYF
v_call: TRBV12-3/TRBV12-4; j_call: TRBJ1-5; clone_size: few; cdr3_aa: CASSLGGHQPQHF
v_call: TRBV14; j_call: TRBJ2-5; clone_size: .; cdr3_aa: CASNQETGSQETLYF
v_call: TRBV2; j_call: TRBJ2-4; clone_size: few; cdr3_aa: CASLFFPGAAKNIQYF
v_call: TRBV3-1; j_call: TRBJ2-1; clone_size: few; cdr3_aa: CASSLFTESHEQFF